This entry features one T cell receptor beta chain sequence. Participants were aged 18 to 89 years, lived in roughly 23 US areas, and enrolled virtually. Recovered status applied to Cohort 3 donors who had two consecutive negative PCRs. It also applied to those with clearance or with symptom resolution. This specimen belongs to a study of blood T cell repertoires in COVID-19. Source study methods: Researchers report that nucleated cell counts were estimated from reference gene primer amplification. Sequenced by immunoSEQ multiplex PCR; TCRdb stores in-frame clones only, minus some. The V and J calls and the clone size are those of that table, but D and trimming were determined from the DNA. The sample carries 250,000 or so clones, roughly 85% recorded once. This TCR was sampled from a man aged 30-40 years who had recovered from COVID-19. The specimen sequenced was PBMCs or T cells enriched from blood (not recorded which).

The CDR3 DNA reads as TGTGCCTGGGGACAGGGAGGAGATACGCAGTATTTT. This encodes CAWGQGGDTQYF. This rearrangement joins TRBV30 to TRBJ2-3; 8 positions match TRBD1. This CDR3 is built from 12 residues. V shed 5 bases and J 5 bases; nucleotides not matched to a gene: 3. The germline CDR1 and CDR2 sequences are GTSNPN and SVGIG (reference sequence).